This T cell receptor beta chain was obtained from a study of blood T cells in healthy people across ages. Looking at the study overall: Every two T cells gave about one barcoded beta molecule via template switching. Study results and limitations: The study could not conclusively compare naive and antigen-experienced cells, given its unsorted PBMCs. With naive T cell percentage, TCR beta diversity showed a strong correlation.

Next came a second PCR, run for about 7 to 11 cycles, which used a sample-barcoded 5' primer along with a J-beta primer mix. TCRdb analysed the 5' RACE reads with MiXCR anew, one entry per CDR3 protein. The table shows about 1.1 million distinct CDR3 sequences, with more than 30% occurring only once. Trimming stripped 3 bases from V and 0 bases from J, with 6 bases between. This CDR3 contains 14 residues. Per the germline V gene, CDR1 is LNHNV and CDR2 is YYDKDF (reference sequence). This clonotype was picked up a small number of times. Its cognate antigen is unknown. Per sample, a minimum of 6.5 million PBMCs were isolated.

Sequenced material: blood. The source of this sequence is a man younger than 30 in good health. V and J are TRBV15 and TRBJ1-5; D unresolved. The CDR3 sequence: CATSSPISNQPQHF. CDR3 coding DNA: TGTGCCACCAGCAGCCCTATTAGCAATCAGCCCCAGCATTTT.